This TCR beta chain was sequenced for a study of blood T cell repertoires in COVID-19. Study background: Sites in the United States, Italy and Spain provided acute and convalescent COVID-19 samples. T cells, B-cell-depleted T cells, or PBMCs provided the cDNA or gDNA that served as material.

This clone appeared once. The CDR3 is 16 residues long. Germline CDR1 is SGHDN and CDR2 is FVKESK. Trimming removed 1 base from V and 10 bases from J; junction bases left unmatched: 8. Under the authors' procedure: Amplification with reference gene primers provided the estimates of nucleated cell counts. The method was immunoSEQ multiplex PCR; TCRdb's version includes in-frame clones alone and lacks a portion of them. The V and J calls and clone size were taken over from that table, and D and trimming were inferred from the DNA. The sample has about 130,000 clones; 74% are singletons. The gene calls are TRBV14 and TRBJ2-1; 12 bases fit TRBD2. The source of this sequence is a man aged 55 to 69 with acute or convalescent COVID-19. The sequenced sample was peripheral blood. CDR3 DNA: TGTGCCAGCAGCCAAGGACTAGCGGGGGCGCGTTGGGAGCAGTTCTTC. Amino acids: CASSQGLAGARWEQFF. The variable domain in full, with the rest retrieved from reference TRBV14 and TRBJ2-1, is EAGVTQFPSHSVIEKGQTVTLRCDPISGHDNLYWYRRVMGKEIKFLLHFVKESKQDESGMPNNRFLAERTGGTYSTLKVQPAELEDSGVYFCASSQGLAGARWEQFFGPGTRLTVL.